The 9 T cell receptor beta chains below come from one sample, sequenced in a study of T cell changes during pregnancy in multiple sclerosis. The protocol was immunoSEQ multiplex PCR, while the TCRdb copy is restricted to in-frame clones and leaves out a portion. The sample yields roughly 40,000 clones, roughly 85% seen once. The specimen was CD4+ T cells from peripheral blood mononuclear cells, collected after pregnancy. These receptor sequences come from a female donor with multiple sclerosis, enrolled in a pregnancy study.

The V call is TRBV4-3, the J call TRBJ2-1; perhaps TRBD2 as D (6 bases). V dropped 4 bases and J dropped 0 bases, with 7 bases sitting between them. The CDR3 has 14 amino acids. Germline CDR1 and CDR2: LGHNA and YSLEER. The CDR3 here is CASSRTISYNEQFF. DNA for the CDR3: TGCGCCAGCAGCCGGACTATCTCCTACAATGAGCAGTTCTTC.

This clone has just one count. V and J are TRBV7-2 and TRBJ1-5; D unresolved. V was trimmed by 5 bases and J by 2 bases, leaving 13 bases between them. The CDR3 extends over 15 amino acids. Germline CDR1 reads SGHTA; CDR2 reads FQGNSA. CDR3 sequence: CASSTRSWGNQPQHF. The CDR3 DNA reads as TGTGCCAGCAGCACCAGGTCCTGGGGCAATCAGCCCCAGCATTTT.

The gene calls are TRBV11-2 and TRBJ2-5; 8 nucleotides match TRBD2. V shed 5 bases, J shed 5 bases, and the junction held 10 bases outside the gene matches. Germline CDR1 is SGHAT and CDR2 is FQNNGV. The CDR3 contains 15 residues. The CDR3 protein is CASSPRPGGFETQYF. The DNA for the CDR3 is TGTGCCAGCAGCCCCCGCCCGGGGGGGTTCGAGACCCAGTACTTC.

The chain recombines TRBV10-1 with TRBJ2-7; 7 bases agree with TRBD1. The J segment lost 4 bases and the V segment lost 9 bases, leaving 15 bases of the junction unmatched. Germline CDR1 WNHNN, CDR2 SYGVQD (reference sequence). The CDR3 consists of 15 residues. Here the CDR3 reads CASSNSTGFVYEQYF. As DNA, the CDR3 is TGCGCCAGTTCTAACTCGACAGGGTTCGTTTACGAGCAGTACTTC.

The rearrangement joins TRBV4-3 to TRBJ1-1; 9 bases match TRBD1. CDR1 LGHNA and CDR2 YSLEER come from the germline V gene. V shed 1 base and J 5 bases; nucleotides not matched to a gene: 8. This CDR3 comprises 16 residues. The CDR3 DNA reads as TGCGCCAGCAGCCAAGCAATGACAGGGGGATATACTGAAGCTTTCTTT. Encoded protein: CASSQAMTGGYTEAFF.

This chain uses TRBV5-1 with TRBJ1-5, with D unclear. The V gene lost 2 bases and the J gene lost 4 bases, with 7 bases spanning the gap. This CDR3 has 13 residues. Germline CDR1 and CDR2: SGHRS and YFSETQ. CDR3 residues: CASSFGENQPQHF. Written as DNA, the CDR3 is TGCGCCAGCAGCTTCGGAGAGAATCAGCCCCAGCATTTT.

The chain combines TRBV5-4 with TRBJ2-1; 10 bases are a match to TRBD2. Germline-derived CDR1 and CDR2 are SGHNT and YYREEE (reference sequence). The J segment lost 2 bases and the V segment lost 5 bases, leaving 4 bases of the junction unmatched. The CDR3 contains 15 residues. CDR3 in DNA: TGTGCCAGCAGACACGGACTAGCGGCCTACAATGAGCAGTTCTTC. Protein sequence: CASRHGLAAYNEQFF.

This CDR3 is CASSLDPGGYGYTF. The DNA for the CDR3 is TGCGCCAGCAGCTTGGATCCAGGGGGTTATGGCTACACCTTC. V and J are TRBV5-1 and TRBJ1-2; TRBD1 agrees at 7 bases. CDR1 and CDR2 (germline): SGHRS, YFSETQ. The CDR3 has 14 residues. The junction had 4 bases not matched to a gene; V was cut back by 0 bases and J by 5 bases.

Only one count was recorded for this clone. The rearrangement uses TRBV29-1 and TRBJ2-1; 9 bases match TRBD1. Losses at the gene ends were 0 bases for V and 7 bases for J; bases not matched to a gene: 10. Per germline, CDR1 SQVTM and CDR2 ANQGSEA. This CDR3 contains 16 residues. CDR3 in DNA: TGCAGCGTTGAAGATCACACAGGGGGCGAGGGTAATGAGCAGTTCTTC. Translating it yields CSVEDHTGGEGNEQFF.